This T cell receptor beta chain was retrieved from a study of CD8 T cells in ankylosing spondylitis. Overall study results and limits: Within peripheral blood, clones linked to disease were CD8+ and relatively rare. A TCR beta motif made of about 8 highly homologous variants seemed typical of ankylosing spondylitis blood. In ankylosing spondylitis patients, matched synovial fluid reportedly showed significant enrichment of disease-linked clones.

For TCR beta, libraries came from quantitative 5'-RACE with molecular barcodes. TCRdb recomputed calls from the 5' RACE reads with MiXCR, one row per CDR3 protein. The table has approximately 92,000 distinct CDR3 sequences, about 8.8% seen once. This clonotype was recorded many times. Its antigen is not identified. The sequence derives from a male donor with ankylosing spondylitis or in good health (not recorded which). Sequencing was done on a sample of blood, either unsorted or a sorted T cell fraction (not recorded which).

In nucleotides, the CDR3 is TGTGCCAGCAGCGCAGGGGGGGCCCAAGAGACCCAGTACTTC. Its protein product is CASSAGGAQETQYF. The chain links TRBV11-3 to TRBJ2-5, with D perhaps matching TRBD1 or TRBD2 (7 bases each). Trimming cost V 5 bases and J 1 base, with 11 bases left between them. Germline CDR1 is SGHNT and CDR2 is YENEEA. CDR3 length equals 14 residues.